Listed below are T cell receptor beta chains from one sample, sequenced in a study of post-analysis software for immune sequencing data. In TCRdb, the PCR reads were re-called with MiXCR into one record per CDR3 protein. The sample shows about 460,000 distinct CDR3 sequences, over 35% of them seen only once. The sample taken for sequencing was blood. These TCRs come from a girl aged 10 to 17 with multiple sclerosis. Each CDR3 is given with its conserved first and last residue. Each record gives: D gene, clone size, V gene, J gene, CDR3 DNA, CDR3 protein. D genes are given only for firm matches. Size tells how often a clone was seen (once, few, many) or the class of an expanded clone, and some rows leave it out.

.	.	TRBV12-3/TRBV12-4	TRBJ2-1	TGTGCCAGCAGTGGCGGCGGGACCCCTCTCAATGAGCAGTTCTTC	CASSGGGTPLNEQFF
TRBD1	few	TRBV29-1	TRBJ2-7	TGCAGCGTTGAAGAGCCGACAGGGGGTGCTGAGTACGAGCAGTACTTC	CSVEEPTGGAEYEQYF
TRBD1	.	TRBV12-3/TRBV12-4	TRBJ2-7	TGTGCCAGCAGTTCAAGGACAGGGGCCTTCTACAAGCAGTACTTC	CASSSRTGAFYKQYF
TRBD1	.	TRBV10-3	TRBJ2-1	TGTGCCATAAAGGGGTTGGACAGGGGAAATGAGCAGTTCTTC	CAIKGLDRGNEQFF
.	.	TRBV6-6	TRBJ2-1	TGTGCCAGCAGGGGAGGGACAGTTTACAATGAGCAGTTCTTC	CASRGGTVYNEQFF
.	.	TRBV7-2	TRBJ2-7	TGTGCCAGCAGCTTAGACGCCCTCTACGAGCAGTACTTC	CASSLDALYEQYF
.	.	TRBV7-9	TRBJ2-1	TGTGCCAGCAGCTTAGAGGTCCGATACAATGAGCAGTTCTTC	CASSLEVRYNEQFF
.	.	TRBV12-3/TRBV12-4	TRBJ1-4	TGTGCCAGCAGGAAGAGTAATGAAAAACTGTTTTTT	CASRKSNEKLFF
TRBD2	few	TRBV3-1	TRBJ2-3	TGTGCCAGCAGCAAATCTCGACTAGCTATCACAGATACGCAGTATTTT	CASSKSRLAITDTQYF
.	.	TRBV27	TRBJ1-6	TGTGCCAGCGGGCGGCTAAATTCACCCCTCCACTTT	CASGRLNSPLHF